A selection of T cell receptor beta chains follows, all from one sample in a study of T-cell reconstitution after alpha-beta-depleted transplantation in children. From the PCR reads, TCRdb called clonotypes with MiXCR, one entry per CDR3 protein. The data hold more than 90,000 distinct CDR3 sequences, with 9% to 12% observed a single time. The sample was PBMCs, taken before TCRalphabeta/CD19-depleted stem cell transplant. Receptors originate from a boy aged 2 to 10 with acute lymphoblastic leukemia, due to receive a stem cell transplant. CDR3s include the opening cysteine and the closing phenylalanine or tryptophan. D genes are given only for firm matches. Size is omitted from some rows. Given values are once, few, many or a class for expanded clones.

many TRBD2 TRBJ2-3 TRBV6-5 TGTGCCAGCAGTTCAAGGGGAATAGCGGGAGGGTTTACAGATACGCAGTATTTT CASSSRGIAGGFTDTQYF
many NA TRBJ2-2 TRBV20-1 TGCAGTGCTAGAGCATCAGGGGGGGGCACCGGGGAGCTGTTTTTT CSARASGGGTGELFF
many TRBD2 TRBJ2-1 TRBV20-1 TGCAGTGCTAGGAACGGTAGCGGGAGGGCCGAGGAGCAGTTCTTC CSARNGSGRAEEQFF
NA NA TRBJ2-1 TRBV29-1 TGCAGCGTCCCGAACCGGGGGAGGGAGCAGTTCTTC CSVPNRGREQFF
NA NA TRBJ2-5 TRBV30 TGTGCCTGGAGTGACAGGAGCGAGACCCAGTACTTC CAWSDRSETQYF
few NA TRBJ1-3 TRBV2 TGTGCCAGCAGTTTCCCCTCCCCCGGGACCCTCTCTGGAAACACCATATATTTT CASSFPSPGTLSGNTIYF
many NA TRBJ2-7 TRBV27 TGTGCCAGCAGTTCACCGACTTATTCCCTTTCCGAGCAGTACTTC CASSSPTYSLSEQYF
few TRBD2 TRBJ2-5 TRBV20-1 TGCAGTGCTCAGCGGGAGGCCCGGGGGGAGACCCAGTACTTC CSAQREARGETQYF
few NA TRBJ2-7 TRBV6-1 TGTGCCAGCAGTGAAGATGCCCTAAACTACGAGCAGTACTTC CASSEDALNYEQYF
NA TRBD2 TRBJ2-3 TRBV6-1 TGTGCCAGCACTCGGACTAGCGGGAGACCAGATACGCAGTATTTT CASTRTSGRPDTQYF
NA NA TRBJ2-1 TRBV5-6 TGTGCCAGCAGCTTGCGGGCCTACGCTAGGGATGAGCAGTTCTTC CASSLRAYARDEQFF
NA TRBD2 TRBJ2-7 TRBV7-2 TGTGCCAGCCATAGGTCGGCTAGCGGGAGCTCCAAGGCCTACGAGCAGTACTTC CASHRSASGSSKAYEQYF
few TRBD1 TRBJ1-1 TRBV4-2 TGTGCCAGCAGCCTGGCGGGACAGGGGTTCTTGAACACTGAAGCTTTCTTT CASSLAGQGFLNTEAFF
many TRBD2 TRBJ2-5 TRBV29-1 TGCAGCGTTGAGGCTAGCGGGAGAGAGACCCAGTACTTC CSVEASGRETQYF
NA TRBD2 TRBJ2-3 TRBV18 TGTGCCAGCTCACCCACCGGGAAGGTAGCGGGACCCACAGATACGCAGTATTTT CASSPTGKVAGPTDTQYF
many TRBD2 TRBJ2-7 TRBV6-5 TGTGCCAGCAGTCCCCGACTAGCGGGTGCCTACGAGCAGTACTTC CASSPRLAGAYEQYF
many TRBD1 TRBJ2-1 TRBV20-1 TGCAGTGCCGGGACAGGGGGCTACAATGAGCAGTTCTTC CSAGTGGYNEQFF
few NA TRBJ1-5 TRBV20-1 TGCAGTGCTAGTAGGGGACCTCACAATCAGCCCCAGCATTTT CSASRGPHNQPQHF
few NA TRBJ2-3 TRBV7-8 TGTGCTAGCAGCCCCCCCCTCACAGATACGCAGTATTTT CASSPPLTDTQYF
many TRBD2 TRBJ2-5 TRBV3-1 TGTGCCAGCAGCCGCGGGACTAGCGGGAGTAAGGTTAGAGAGACCCAGTACTTC CASSRGTSGSKVRETQYF
many NA TRBJ2-1 TRBV5-1 TGCGCCAGCAGCTCGGACGGCGCCCCCTACAATGAGCAGTTCTTC CASSSDGAPYNEQFF
many NA TRBJ2-5 TRBV20-1 TGCAGTGCCCTACAGGGTCAAGAGACCCAGTACTTC CSALQGQETQYF
few NA TRBJ2-5 TRBV14 TGTGCCAGCAGCCAATCAGGGGTCCTTTTAGAGACCCAGTACTTC CASSQSGVLLETQYF
few NA TRBJ1-4 TRBV5-1 TGCGCCAGCAGCTTGCGAGGGACGTCTGAAAAACTGTTTTTT CASSLRGTSEKLFF
many TRBD2 TRBJ2-1 TRBV20-1 TGCAGTGCTCTCCTACCAATTACTAGCGGGAGGGCCACCAATGAGCAGTTCTTC CSALLPITSGRATNEQFF
many NA TRBJ2-5 TRBV7-8 TGTGCCAGCAGCCCCGTGGGGGCCCAGTACTTC CASSPVGAQYF
NA TRBD1 TRBJ2-4 TRBV5-1 TGCGCCAGCAGCGCGGGACCACAGGGGGTGGGGATTCAGTACTTC CASSAGPQGVGIQYF
NA NA TRBJ1-1 TRBV10-3 TGTGCCATCAGTCCGACATCTATGAACACTGAAGCTTTCTTT CAISPTSMNTEAFF
many NA TRBJ1-3 TRBV12-3/TRBV12-4 TGTGCCAGCAGTAAAACAGGGTACGGAAACACCATATATTTT CASSKTGYGNTIYF
NA NA TRBJ2-7 TRBV9 TGTGCCAGCAGCTTAACGACAAATATGATGGAGCAGTACTTC CASSLTTNMMEQYF
few TRBD2 TRBJ2-1 TRBV7-7 TGTGCCAGCAGCTTAGAAGCGGGATTAGGAGAGCAGTTCTTC CASSLEAGLGEQFF